The next 11 T cell receptor beta chains were all read from a single sample in a study of blood T cell repertoires in COVID-19. Clones were read by immunoSEQ multiplex PCR, and TCRdb kept only the in-frame ones, dropping some. The sample has tens of thousands of clones, 80% seen once. Sequenced input: peripheral blood. Receptor source: a man aged 55-75 years with active or convalescent COVID-19.

J is TRBJ2-7 and V is TRBV7-6; no firm D call. From germline, CDR1 is SGHVS and CDR2 FNYEAQ. The CDR3 is 15 residues long. V was pared by 0 bases and J by 0 bases, with 9 bases between. CDR3 loop: CASSLAAASSYEQYF. For the CDR3, the DNA is TGTGCCAGCAGCTTAGCAGCCGCGAGCTCCTACGAGCAGTACTTC.

This chain uses TRBV12-3 or TRBV12-4 with TRBJ1-1, with D possibly TRBD1 on 5 matching bases. The CDR3 runs 13 residues. Trimming left V 10 bases short and J 1 base short, with 13 bases between. The CDR3 bases are TGTGCCAATCGACACAGGACGAACACTGAAGCTTTCTTT. It translates to CANRHRTNTEAFF.

The chain is built from TRBV2 and TRBJ2-7; D might be TRBD1 (5 bases). This CDR3 region has 14 residues. CDR1 is SNHLY, CDR2 FYNNEI, per germline. V was pared by 1 base and J by 0 bases, with 7 bases between. Here the CDR3 DNA reads TGTGCCAGCAGTGAAGACAGGAGCTCCTACGAGCAGTACTTC. Translating gives CASSEDRSSYEQYF.

The chain combines TRBV7-9 with TRBJ1-2; no definite D call. The CDR3 contains 13 residues. Between the trimmed V and J ends, which lost 3 bases and 4 bases, there was a span of 9 bases. In germline, CDR1 is SEHNR, CDR2 FQNEAQ (reference sequence). CDR3 nucleotide sequence: TGTGCCAGCAGCTTTGGTGAGGGCTATGGCTACACCTTC. This codes for CASSFGEGYGYTF.

The chain links TRBV5-4 to TRBJ1-3; unclear D gene. V was trimmed by 0 bases and J by 3 bases, leaving 7 bases between them. The CDR3 runs 14 residues. Germline-derived CDR1 and CDR2 are SGHNT and YYREEE (reference sequence). The CDR3 protein is CASSLGRVGNTIYF. CDR3 nucleotides: TGTGCCAGCAGCTTGGGGAGGGTTGGAAACACCATATATTTT.

As DNA, the CDR3 is TGCAGCGGTTCGTCTTTGGTTCGCGGGACGGGAGTTACCGGGGAGCTGTTTTTT. It is translated as CSGSSLVRGTGVTGELFF. The chain joins TRBV29-1 to TRBJ2-2, with a possible D match to TRBD2 (6 bases). The CDR3 extends over 18 amino acids. Germline V gene data show CDR1 as SQVTM and CDR2 as ANQGSEA. Deletions cut 7 bases from V and 5 bases from J, with 29 bases between.

Concerning this clone: Other nucleotide sequences in the sample specify the same CDR3. The chain is built from TRBV12-3 or TRBV12-4 and TRBJ1-3; unclear D gene. V was cut by 5 bases and J by 2 bases, with 4 bases left in between. This CDR3 region has 12 residues. Here the CDR3 reads CASSLPGNTIYF. The CDR3 nucleotides are TGTGCCAGCAGTCTACCTGGAAACACCATATATTTT.

A few counts support this clone. The rearrangement uses TRBV5-6 and TRBJ1-2; D is possibly TRBD1 (6 bases). Germline CDR1 is SGHDT and CDR2 is YYEEEE. Trimming left V 4 bases short and J 1 base short, with 14 bases between. The CDR3 extends over 15 amino acids. Written as DNA, the CDR3 is TGTGCCAGCAGCCCCGGGGGGGGCATTAACTATGGCTACACCTTC. Its translation: CASSPGGGINYGYTF.

The chain recombines TRBV28 with TRBJ1-1, with 12 bases that match TRBD1. In germline, CDR1 is MDHEN, CDR2 SYDVKM. J gave up 8 bases and V 6 bases, and 10 bases lay outside the gene matches. This CDR3 is built from 15 residues. DNA of the CDR3: TGTGCCAGCAGAGGGGACAGGGGGCTTGGTAGAGAAGCTTTCTTT. It yields the protein CASRGDRGLGREAFF.

This chain connects TRBV30 to TRBJ1-5; possible D gene TRBD1, 6 bases. V was trimmed by 1 base and J by 6 bases, leaving 10 bases between them. The CDR3 is made up of 13 amino acids. CDR1 GTSNPN and CDR2 SVGIG come from the germline V gene (reference sequence). The CDR3: CAWSGGGSQPQHF. CDR3 nucleotide sequence: TGTGCCTGGAGTGGCGGGGGCAGTCAGCCCCAGCATTTT. Based on the CDR3 plus reference TRBV30 and TRBJ1-5, the full variable domain is SQTIHQWPATLVQPVGSPLSLECTVEGTSNPNLYWYRQAAGRGLQLLFYSVGIGQISSEVPQNLSASRPQDRQFILSSKKLLLSDSGFYLCAWSGGGSQPQHFGDGTRLSIL.

V and J are TRBV7-9 and TRBJ1-2; 7 bases line up with TRBD1. Germline values: CDR1 SEHNR, CDR2 FQNEAQ (reference sequence). This CDR3 is built from 15 residues. J lost 3 bases, V lost 2 bases, and 6 bases had no gene match. CDR3 amino acids: CASSLNRGGDYGYTF. The CDR3 nucleotides read TGTGCCAGCAGCTTAAACAGGGGAGGAGACTATGGCTACACCTTC.